The entry below gives a single T cell receptor beta chain sequence along with its context. No antigen is known for it. No quality values exist for individual bases; no much larger clone is one base distant. Libraries were constructed by the immunoSEQ multiplex PCR assay. For most patients, genomic DNA was isolated using the Qiagen DNeasy Blood and Tissue Kit and was shipped frozen to Adaptive Biotechnologies for TCR sequencing. High-throughput TCR-beta CDR3 sequencing of genomic DNA from most patients was performed by Adaptive Biotechnologies. The paper's processing steps were these. Adaptive's ImmunoSEQ software was the source of the TCR sequencing data for fewer than 20 patients, while three other patients were processed with MiXCR and VDJtools. CD4 versus CD8 sorting errors were corrected by removing sequences found in both subsets at a frequency ratio below 5:1. CDR3 nucleotide sequences shared between donor and recipient were removed because the origin of such sequences could not be assigned. Alloreactive clones required at least 2-fold expansion over unstimulated cells and minimum CFSE-low frequency of 0.002% (template counts) or 0.001% (read counts). Clones were considered mappable if detected in sequenced pre-transplant spleen, lymph node, or MLR CFSE-low populations of the donor or recipient. Cumulative frequency of alloreactive clones was calculated as a percentage of all sequences weighted by copy number. This immuneACCESS table, as held by TCRdb, lists in-frame sequences with V and J called but not all clones. Of the missing ones, under half trace to an unresolved V gene in checked studies; the others have no known cause. V and J calls and clone size follow that table, whereas D and trimming were derived from the DNA. Across this sample there are approximately 130,000 clones, with just over 90% seen only once. The ten biggest clones cover around 0.15% of the sample.

This specimen belongs to a study of graft-versus-host responses after intestinal transplantation (TCRdb year 2021). Context from the whole study: The transplants that recipients received were multivisceral, liver-intestinal, or isolated intestinal. Anti-thymocyte globulin induction was given to all recipients, followed by maintenance tacrolimus and steroids for two to four years. After intestinal transplantation, graft-versus-host and host-versus-graft alloreactive T cell clones in the graft, circulation and bone marrow were tracked using bulk TCR-beta CDR3 sequencing. Alloreactive clones were identified by sequencing pre-transplant mixed lymphocyte reaction products and comparing them with unstimulated pre-transplant donor and recipient T cells. The cohort enrolled 20 to 30 intestinal transplant recipients, one of whom was a retransplant, and a few patients without pretransplant specimens were excluded. Donor T cell macrochimerism was defined as a peak of at least 4% donor T cells among recipient peripheral blood mononuclear cells. Instead of going to the commercial service, samples from a few later patients were sequenced in-house on an Illumina MiSeq and processed with MiXCR.

The full study reports these points: Early after transplant, peak levels of circulating GvH clones were found to be associated with declines in HvG clones. GvH clones were found in recipient bone marrow, and some of the GvH clones appeared earlier in ileal mucosa or blood, which is consistent with an intestinal mucosal origin. The relatively low number and heterogeneity of intestinal transplant patients limited the conclusions. Patients with donor T cell macrochimerism had high GvH to HvG T cell clonal ratios in their allografts.

The meaning of the sample's time point label: cells obtained before transplantation from donor or recipient. CD3+CD4+ and CD3+CD8+ populations were FACS-sorted from unstimulated pre-transplant donor and recipient cells taken from spleen or lymph nodes. Trimming costs V 6 bases and J 4 bases, and their ends lie 21 bases apart. The CDR3 covers 17 residues, taking in both the cysteine and the phenylalanine. Just CDR3 DNA is preserved here, 51 bases in frame from base 1. CDR1 and CDR2, per the germline V gene (reference sequence), are LNHDA and SQIVND. The TCR originated in a human donor who received an intestinal transplant. This specimen consisted of unstimulated CD4+ T cells sorted from spleen or lymph node cells, obtained before intestinal transplant. This receptor chain uses TRBV19 and TRBJ1-4, with TRBD1 tentatively as D gene (5 bases match). The DNA reads TGTGCCAGTAGCCTAGACGCCCAAACAGGATTTAATGAAAAACTGTTTTTT. Translated, this gives CASSLDAQTGFNEKLFF.